This passage covers 28 T cell receptor beta chains from one sample sequenced in a study of control samples from healthy donors and cancer patients. Measured with immunoSEQ multiplex PCR; TCRdb has only the in-frame clones, and not every one. This table has roughly 130,000 clones, about nine tenths appearing once. The source material was blood. All receptors come from a man aged 18 to 30 in good health.

The CDR3 reads CASSQGGRGLDYGYTF. CDR3 nucleotides: TGCGCCAGCAGCCAGGGCGGCAGGGGGCTGGACTATGGCTACACCTTC. The chain carries TRBV10-2 and TRBJ1-2, with 8 bases identical to TRBD1. J was trimmed by 3 bases and V by 6 bases; bases with no gene match: 12. Germline V gene data show CDR1 as WSHSY and CDR2 as SAAADI. The CDR3 consists of 16 residues.

The chain recombines TRBV7-8 with TRBJ1-3; D uncertain. Trimming removed 5 bases at V and 0 bases at J, with 2 bases between. There are 12 residues in the CDR3. CDR1 SGHVS and CDR2 FQNEAQ come from the germline V gene. The CDR3 DNA sequence: TGTGCCAGCAGCCCCTCTGGAAACACCATATATTTT. This sequence encodes CASSPSGNTIYF.

The V call is TRBV28, the J call TRBJ2-2, with TRBD1 matching 9 bases. There are 18 residues in the CDR3. J gave up 5 bases and V 6 bases, and 16 bases lay outside the gene matches. CDR1 is MDHEN, CDR2 SYDVKM, per germline. CDR3: CASSLPGQGFGGTGELFF. Written as DNA, the CDR3 is TGTGCCAGCAGCTTGCCGGGACAGGGATTTGGTGGTACCGGGGAGCTGTTTTTT. The full variable domain, with the rest looked up from reference TRBV28 and TRBJ2-2, is DVKVTQSSRYLVKRTGEKVFLECVQDMDHENMFWYRQDPGLGLRLIYFSYDVKMKEKGDIPEGYSVSREKKERFSLILESASTNQTSMYLCASSLPGQGFGGTGELFFGEGSRLTVL.

The chain carries TRBV6-2 or TRBV6-3 and TRBJ1-4; D not certain. The CDR3 spans 15 residues. V lost 6 bases to trimming and J lost 0 bases, with 11 bases between them. Germline V gene data show CDR1 as MNHEY and CDR2 as SVGEGT. CDR3 in DNA: TGTGCCAGCAGCCCCTTCTGGACAACTAATGAAAAACTGTTTTTT. This translates into CASSPFWTTNEKLFF.

The chain recombines TRBV7-9 with TRBJ2-7; D is perhaps TRBD1 (6 bases). The V gene lost 4 bases and the J gene lost 5 bases, with 21 bases spanning the gap. Germline V gene data show CDR1 as SEHNR and CDR2 as FQNEAQ (reference sequence). The CDR3 length is 16 residues. CDR3 coding DNA: TGTGCCAGCAGCTACAACCCGACAGGTGGGGGCCACGAGCAGTACGTC. Translating it yields CASSYNPTGGGHEQYV.

The chain has TRBV9 and TRBJ2-1; 7 nucleotides align to TRBD2. V lost 0 bases and J lost 6; bases outside the gene matches: 3. Germline lookup yields CDR1 SGDLS and CDR2 YYNGEE. There are 14 residues in the CDR3. CDR3 in DNA: TGTGCCAGCAGCGTAGGCCCGGGGGGCAATGAGCAGTTCTTC. Protein: CASSVGPGGNEQFF.

This chain links TRBV6-2 or TRBV6-3 with TRBJ2-7; 10 bases match TRBD2. J gave up 7 bases and V 2 bases, and 11 bases lay outside the gene matches. Germline lookup yields CDR1 MNHEY and CDR2 SVGEGT. The CDR3 has 16 residues. CDR3 region: CASSYASLAGFGEQYV. The DNA of the CDR3 is TGTGCCAGCAGTTACGCCTCACTAGCGGGATTCGGTGAGCAGTACGTC.

The chain carries TRBV30 and TRBJ2-7; TRBD2 matches at 9 bases. The CDR3 runs 14 residues. V lost 2 bases to trimming and J lost 1 base; unmatched junction nucleotides: 3. CDR1 and CDR2 from the germline V gene are GTSNPN and SVGIG (reference sequence). This CDR3 is CAWSSSGRSYEQYV. CDR3 nucleotides: TGTGCCTGGAGTAGTAGCGGGAGATCCTACGAGCAGTACGTC.

The chain is built from TRBV7-8 and TRBJ2-4; 8 bases are a match to TRBD1. The CDR3 length is 17 residues. Trimming took 5 bases from V and 1 from J; bases not matched to a gene: 10. Germline values: CDR1 SGHVS, CDR2 FQNEAQ. CDR3 residues: CASSLTGAWVAKNIQYF. As DNA, the CDR3 is TGTGCCAGCAGCCTGACAGGGGCGTGGGTGGCCAAAAACATTCAGTACTTC.

The V gene is TRBV19, the J gene TRBJ1-5; D possibly corresponds to TRBD1 (5 bases). Trimming shortened V by 3 bases and J by 2 bases, and 14 bases separated the two germline ends. Germline assignment: CDR1 LNHDA and CDR2 SQIVND (reference sequence). This CDR3 has 16 residues. The CDR3: CASSMGRGPGNQPQHF. CDR3 nucleotide sequence: TGTGCCAGTAGTATGGGAAGGGGTCCGGGCAATCAGCCCCAGCATTTT.

This sequence joins TRBV5-1 and TRBJ1-5, with 10 positions matching TRBD1. V lost 0 bases and J lost 8; bases outside the gene matches: 11. CDR3 length: 17 residues. CDR1 and CDR2 from the germline V gene are SGHRS and YFSETQ. The chain's CDR3 is CASSLGGTGEREEPQHF. CDR3 in DNA: TGCGCCAGCAGCTTGGGAGGGACAGGGGAAAGAGAGGAGCCCCAGCATTTT.

The genes are TRBV30 and TRBJ1-4; maybe TRBD1 (6 bases). V dropped 5 bases and J dropped 8 bases, with 9 bases sitting between them. This CDR3 has 11 residues. The germline V gene encodes CDR1 GTSNPN and CDR2 SVGIG (reference sequence). Here the CDR3 DNA reads TGTGCCTGGTCAGGGGAAGAAAAACTGTTTTTT. Amino acids: CAWSGEEKLFF.

This chain joins TRBV7-3 and TRBJ2-3; D is possibly TRBD2 (5 bases). The CDR3 sequence is 17 residues long. The V gene lost 3 bases and the J gene lost 3 bases, with 19 bases spanning the gap. Germline-derived CDR1 and CDR2 are SGHTA and FQGTGA. As DNA, the CDR3 is TGTGCCAGCAGCTTCCTACACTCTATAGGGAGTACAGATACGCAGTATTTT. Its protein product is CASSFLHSIGSTDTQYF.

V gene TRBV10-3 combines with J gene TRBJ1-1; no definite D call. Per germline, CDR1 ENHRY and CDR2 SYGVKD. V was clipped by 4 bases and J by 9 bases, with 15 bases between them. The length of the CDR3 is 13 residues. The CDR3 is CAISAGVGNQAFF. The CDR3 DNA follows: TGTGCCATCAGTGCCGGGGTCGGAAACCAAGCTTTCTTT.

The chain links TRBV4-1 to TRBJ1-6; no reliable D call. Germline V gene lookup returns CDR1 MGHRA and CDR2 YSYEKL. Trimming left V 1 base short and J 12 bases short, with 13 bases between. The CDR3 is 14 amino acids. CDR3 in DNA: TGCGCCAGCAGCCAAGGTGGTTTAGTGGGACCCCTCCACTTT. Encoded protein: CASSQGGLVGPLHF.

The V gene is TRBV19, the J gene TRBJ2-5, with 15 bases identical to TRBD2. V lost 7 bases, J lost 5 bases, and 14 bases stayed unmatched. This CDR3 has 18 amino acids. In germline, CDR1 is LNHDA, CDR2 SQIVND (reference sequence). The CDR3 region has the DNA TGTGCCAGTACCAGGACTAGCGGGGGGGCGTCGGTCGGGGAGACCCAGTACTTC. Residues: CASTRTSGGASVGETQYF.

The chain combines TRBV4-1 with TRBJ2-7; 12 bases fit TRBD2. Trimming at V came to 4 bases and at J to 2 bases, leaving 3 bases not matched to a gene. From germline, CDR1 is MGHRA and CDR2 YSYEKL. The CDR3 sequence is 15 residues long. The CDR3, as DNA: TGCGCCAGCAGCCGTACTAGCGGGAGGACCTACGAGCAGTACGTC. Translating it yields CASSRTSGRTYEQYV.

The chain carries TRBV11-2 and TRBJ2-1, with a tentative D call TRBD1 (6 bases). The CDR3 is 15 amino acids. V was cut by 6 bases and J by 3 bases, with 15 bases left in between. Germline values: CDR1 SGHAT, CDR2 FQNNGV. The CDR3 DNA reads as TGTGCCAGCAGAACCCCGGGACAAGTCTACAATGAGCAGTTCTTC. Protein sequence: CASRTPGQVYNEQFF.

The J gene is TRBJ2-3, the V gene TRBV29-1; 13 nucleotides match TRBD2. Germline values: CDR1 SQVTM, CDR2 ANQGSEA. V was clipped by 7 bases and J by 3 bases; unmatched bases: 13. CDR3 length: 17 residues. CDR3 region: CSAQGTSGVPGTDTQYF. The CDR3 DNA reads TGCAGCGCCCAAGGGACTAGCGGGGTCCCTGGGACAGATACGCAGTATTTT.

This clone was observed a handful of times. The CDR3 DNA sequence: TGTGCCAGTCGGGATAGCAATCAGCCCCAGCATTTT. It yields the protein CASRDSNQPQHF. The rearrangement links TRBV4-2 to TRBJ1-5; D call uncertain. Germline-derived CDR1 and CDR2 are LGHNA and YNFKEQ. V gave up 9 bases and J gave up 0 bases, with 6 bases separating them. The CDR3 extends over 12 amino acids.

The chain employs TRBV3-1 (or the pseudogene TRBV3-2) and TRBJ2-3; maybe TRBD2 (6 bases). The CDR3 totals 16 residues. V was clipped by 3 bases and J by 2 bases, with 15 bases between them. Germline V lookup: CDR1 LGHDT, CDR2 YNNKEL (reference sequence). CDR3 in amino acids: CASSQFLGGPTDTQYF. DNA for the CDR3: TGTGCCAGCAGCCAGTTCCTCGGGGGACCCACAGATACGCAGTATTTT.

The genes are TRBV11-3 and TRBJ1-1, with D maybe TRBD1 (6 bases). This CDR3 comprises 14 residues. Germline V gene data show CDR1 as SGHNT and CDR2 as YENEEA. Trimming shortened V by 0 bases and J by 8 bases, and 13 bases separated the two germline ends. CDR3 sequence reads: CASSLDVRGPEAFF. CDR3 coding DNA: TGTGCCAGCAGCTTAGATGTCCGGGGGCCGGAAGCTTTCTTT.

This chain links TRBV5-4 with TRBJ2-7; 8 positions match TRBD1. Unmatched junction bases numbered 9, after V lost 4 bases and J lost 6 bases. This CDR3 contains 14 residues. Per germline, CDR1 SGHNT and CDR2 YYREEE (reference sequence). CDR3 nucleotide sequence: TGTGCCAGCAGCCGTTGGACAGGGCTGCGCGAGCAGTACTTC. This translates into CASSRWTGLREQYF.

The chain links TRBV4-1 to TRBJ1-1; D is undetermined. CDR3 length: 16 residues. V lost 0 bases to trimming and J lost 1 base, with 12 bases between them. CDR1 is MGHRA, CDR2 YSYEKL, per germline. In nucleotides, the CDR3 is TGCGCCAGCAGCCAAGATCCAGGCAGCCAGAACACTGAAGCTTTCTTT. Translating gives CASSQDPGSQNTEAFF.

This chain connects TRBV29-1 to TRBJ1-5; 10 nucleotides match TRBD1. This CDR3 has 13 residues. From germline, CDR1 is SQVTM and CDR2 ANQGSEA. V was clipped by 6 bases and J by 7 bases; unmatched bases: 6. This CDR3 is CSVPGTGAQPQHF. CDR3 in DNA: TGCAGCGTCCCCGGGACAGGGGCCCAGCCCCAGCATTTT.

This sequence joins TRBV6-1 and TRBJ1-2; no firm D call. The V and J ends lost 3 bases and 8 bases respectively, with 13 bases between them. There are 13 residues in the CDR3. Germline V gene sequence: CDR1 MNHNS, CDR2 SASEGT. For the CDR3, the DNA is TGTGCCAGCAGTGAGGGCTTCATGAGGGGCTACACCTTC. Amino acid sequence: CASSEGFMRGYTF.

This clone appeared a single time. The chain is built from TRBV2 and TRBJ2-5, with D maybe TRBD2 (7 bases). The CDR3 spans 12 residues. The V end was cut by 6 bases, the J end by 5 bases, with 10 bases between. Germline CDR1 is SNHLY and CDR2 is FYNNEI. As DNA, the CDR3 is TGTGCCAGCAGGGGGGGGCGGGAGACCCAGTACTTC. Translation gives CASRGGRETQYF.

The chain joins TRBV3-1 (or the pseudogene TRBV3-2) to TRBJ2-5, with unresolved D. Germline CDR1 LGHDT, CDR2 YNNKEL (reference sequence). The V and J ends lost 4 bases and 1 base respectively, with 16 bases between them. CDR3 length: 16 amino acids. CDR3 region: CASSPQLTATQETQYF. CDR3 nucleotides: TGTGCCAGCAGCCCCCAGCTGACGGCGACCCAAGAGACCCAGTACTTC.